Each of the 25 T cell receptor beta chains below was sequenced from the same sample in a study of low-dose radiotherapy and immunotherapy resistance in tumors. The time point denotes: before trial treatment. Priming of first-strand cDNA relied on TRAV- and TRBV-specific primers (covering alpha and beta chains). TCRs were put through around 20 PCR cycles of amplification with Phusion. A constant-region primer and the V-primer adapter served as the primer pair. TCRdb ran MiXCR on the reads and lists one entry per CDR3 protein. The table has tens of thousands of distinct CDR3 sequences, 15% to 20% seen once; the top ten hold roughly 2.8%. Here the sequenced sample was PBMCs, taken before treatment. These receptors originate from a male donor with prostate cancer.

Note on this clonotype: A much larger clonotype is one base distant, so this may be a read error. The rearrangement joins TRBV7-2 to TRBJ2-7; D may correspond to TRBD1 or TRBD2 (5 bases each). Germline lookup yields CDR1 SGHTA and CDR2 FQGNSA. The CDR3 spans 13 residues. CDR3 region: CANSFMGAYEQYF. The CDR3 DNA reads TGTGCCAACAGCTTTATGGGGGCCTACGAGCAGTACTTC.

The table lists this clonotype with many counts. V and J are TRBV2 and TRBJ2-3; TRBD1 matches 9 bases. This CDR3 is 15 amino acids long. V dropped 6 bases and J dropped 0; count of bases not matched to a gene: 4. Per germline, CDR1 SNHLY and CDR2 FYNNEI. CDR3 amino acids: CASRVGTGSTDTQYF. As DNA, the CDR3 is TGTGCCAGCAGGGTAGGGACAGGGAGCACAGATACGCAGTATTTT.

As to this clonotype: A far larger clone is a single base away, which makes a read error likely. The chain uses TRBV5-8 and TRBJ1-5; a weak D match, TRBD1 (6 bases). Germline CDR1 is SGHTS and CDR2 is YDEGEE. The CDR3 spans 14 residues. V lost 5 bases and J 4 bases, leaving 13 bases between the germline ends. DNA of the CDR3: TGTGCCAGCAGTCTACAGGGACCAAATCAGCCCCAGCATTTT. It codes for CASSLQGPNQPQHF.

Many counts were recorded for this clonotype. The chain carries TRBV5-4 and TRBJ2-1, with 7 nucleotides matching TRBD1. The germline CDR1 and CDR2 sequences are SGHNT and YYREEE (reference sequence). CDR3 size: 13 residues. V trimming: 4 bases; J trimming: 8 bases; junction bases outside the gene matches: 6. The CDR3 region is CASSTTTGHEQFF. DNA of the CDR3: TGTGCCAGCAGCACCACGACAGGGCATGAGCAGTTCTTC.

This clonotype was observed once. A much larger clone differs from this one at a single base, so this may be a read error. This chain joins TRBV19 and TRBJ2-7, with D uncertain. Germline CDR1 reads LNHDA; CDR2 reads SQIVND (reference sequence). CDR3 size: 12 residues. The chain's CDR3 is CARSRLGYEQYF. Here the CDR3 DNA reads TGTGCCAGGAGTAGATTGGGCTACGAGCAGTACTTC. Full variable domain (missing parts from reference TRBV19 and TRBJ2-7): DGGITQSPKYLFRKEGQNVTLSCEQNLNHDAMYWYRQDPGQGLRLIYYSQIVNDFQKGDIAEGYSVSREKKESFPLTVTSAQKNPTAFYLCARSRLGYEQYFGPGTRLTVT.

This clonotype was seen ten or more times. The chain employs TRBV5-1 and TRBJ1-1, with D unresolved. V lost 0 bases and J 0 bases, leaving 6 bases between the germline ends. There are 14 residues in the CDR3. Germline V gene sequence: CDR1 SGHRS, CDR2 YFSETQ. The CDR3 DNA sequence: TGCGCCAGCAGCTTGGGGCGGTTGAACACTGAAGCTTTCTTT. Its translation is CASSLGRLNTEAFF.

This clonotype was seen repeatedly, ten times or more. The chain couples TRBV10-3 to TRBJ2-7; D remains ambiguous. Germline lookup yields CDR1 ENHRY and CDR2 SYGVKD. The CDR3 is made up of 15 amino acids. Trimming shortened V by 0 bases and J by 4 bases, and 13 bases separated the two germline ends. DNA for the CDR3: TGTGCCATCAGTGAGTCGTTACAGTCGGTATACGAGCAGTACTTC. Protein: CAISESLQSVYEQYF.

This chain connects TRBV3-1 to TRBJ1-1, with no clear D. Per the germline V gene, CDR1 is LGHDT and CDR2 is YNNKEL (reference sequence). The V and J ends lost 1 base and 0 bases respectively, with 12 bases between them. The CDR3 is 16 amino acids. CDR3 bases: TGTGCCAGCAGCCAAGGAGGCGGCTATATGAACACTGAAGCTTTCTTT. This sequence encodes CASSQGGGYMNTEAFF.

This clonotype appeared a few times. The V gene is TRBV20-1, the J gene TRBJ1-5; tentatively, D is TRBD1 (5 bases). Trimming shortened V by 2 bases and J by 3 bases, and 14 bases separated the two germline ends. From germline, CDR1 is DFQATT and CDR2 SNEGSKA (reference sequence). This CDR3 contains 15 residues. The CDR3 coding sequence is TGCAGTGCTAGACCTCCAGGGTCCAACAATCAGCCCCAGCATTTT. It translates to CSARPPGSNNQPQHF.

This clonotype has ten or more counts. The V gene is TRBV4-2, the J gene TRBJ1-1; TRBD1 is a possible D gene (6 bases). Germline CDR1 is LGHNA and CDR2 is YNFKEQ. V lost 4 bases, J lost 4 bases, and 16 bases lay in between. The CDR3 contains 15 residues. CDR3 region: CASSRGAGVGTEAFF. The DNA of the CDR3 is TGTGCCAGCAGCCGGGGGGCCGGGGTCGGCACTGAAGCTTTCTTT.

This clonotype has at least ten counts. V usage is TRBV27 and J usage is TRBJ2-7; 10 bases line up with TRBD1. The V gene end was trimmed by 0 bases and the J gene end by 6 bases; junction bases not matched to a gene: 5. The germline V gene has CDR1 MNHEY and CDR2 SMNVEV (reference sequence). The length of the CDR3 is 15 residues. The CDR3 region is CASSLSGTGDIEQYF. In DNA, the CDR3 is TGTGCCAGCAGTTTATCCGGGACAGGGGATATCGAGCAGTACTTC.

This clonotype showed up many times. The chain combines TRBV4-3 with TRBJ2-1; 8 positions match TRBD2. The CDR3 is 16 residues long. V lost 6 bases and J lost 7; bases outside the gene matches: 14. Germline V gene sequence: CDR1 LGHNA, CDR2 YSLEER. The CDR3 reads CASRKDAGGPGNEQFF. The CDR3 nucleotides are TGCGCCAGCAGGAAAGATGCGGGGGGACCCGGGAATGAGCAGTTCTTC.

In this sample, this clonotype turned up many times. The CDR3 nucleotides read TGTGCCAGCAGCTTAAAGGTGCGGGGGGTTGGCTACAATGAGCAGTTCTTC. As protein: CASSLKVRGVGYNEQFF. V gene TRBV7-8 combines with J gene TRBJ2-1; 8 bases match TRBD2. Germline V gene sequence: CDR1 SGHVS, CDR2 FQNEAQ. This CDR3 has 17 amino acids. V dropped 2 bases and J dropped 3; count of bases not matched to a gene: 9.

The gene calls are TRBV12-3 or TRBV12-4 and TRBJ1-1; D gene uncertain. This CDR3 has 16 amino acids. V dropped 6 bases and J dropped 1 base, with 18 bases sitting between them. The CDR3 DNA reads as TGTGCCAGCAGGGGCCCGGGAGTCGCTAGGAACACTGAAGCTTTCTTT. It codes for CASRGPGVARNTEAFF.

This clonotype appeared many times. The chain recombines TRBV13 with TRBJ2-7; 8 bases are shared with TRBD2. The CDR3 is 18 residues long. Germline CDR1 PRHDT, CDR2 FYEKMQ (reference sequence). With V trimmed by 5 bases and J by 7 bases, 22 bases remained unmatched. The CDR3 loop reads CASSPYTSGRGGLGEQYF. The CDR3 bases are TGTGCCAGCAGCCCCTACACCTCGGGTCGGGGGGGGCTGGGGGAGCAGTACTTC. The variable domain in full, completed from reference TRBV13 and TRBJ2-7, reads AAGVIQSPRHLIKEKRETATLKCYPIPRHDTVYWYQQGPGQDPQFLISFYEKMQSDKGSIPDRFSAQQFSDYHSELNMSSLELGDSALYFCASSPYTSGRGGLGEQYFGPGTRLTVT.

This clonotype was seen many times. The V call is TRBV6-2 or TRBV6-3, the J call TRBJ1-1; 8 bases are shared with TRBD1. The CDR3 contains 14 residues. Germline CDR1 MNHEY, CDR2 SVGEGT. With 6 bases clipped from V and 1 base from J, the junction kept 4 bases outside the gene matches. In nucleotides, the CDR3 is TGTGCCAGCAGACCGGGACAGGCGAACACTGAAGCTTTCTTT. This translates into CASRPGQANTEAFF.

This chain joins TRBV20-1 and TRBJ1-4, with unresolved D. Germline V gives CDR1 DFQATT, CDR2 SNEGSKA (reference sequence). The CDR3 is 16 residues long. Trimming stripped 0 bases from V and 0 bases from J, with 11 bases between. CDR3 loop: CSARDRTEATNEKLFF. The CDR3 DNA follows: TGCAGTGCTAGAGATCGTACAGAAGCAACTAATGAAAAACTGTTTTTT.

This clonotype was counted many times. The rearrangement links TRBV5-1 to TRBJ2-7, with TRBD2 matching over 8 bases. There are 15 residues in the CDR3. V trimming: 5 bases; J trimming: 0 bases; junction bases outside the gene matches: 7. Germline CDR1 is SGHRS and CDR2 is YFSETQ. CDR3: CASRIDGTSSYEQYF. CDR3 in DNA: TGCGCCAGCAGGATAGACGGGACTAGCTCCTACGAGCAGTACTTC.

This clonotype was detected ten times or more. V is TRBV10-2 and J is TRBJ1-1; D gene unclear. This CDR3 is built from 11 residues. Trimming shortened V by 4 bases and J by 6 bases, and 6 bases separated the two germline ends. Looked up from germline, CDR1 is WSHSY and CDR2 is SAAADI. The CDR3 DNA is TGCGCCAGCAGTGTTGGGGCTGAAGCTTTCTTT. Its protein is CASSVGAEAFF.

A remark on this clonotype: This likely reflects a read error, since a far larger clone is one base away. The V gene is TRBV4-3, the J gene TRBJ1-6; D perhaps matches TRBD1 (5 bases). The CDR3 has 17 residues. V lost 3 bases and J lost 15, with 27 bases in between. Germline CDR1 LGHNA, CDR2 YSLEER. The DNA of the CDR3 is TGCGCCAGCAGCCACCGACCGTTCGGGACCGACAGCGGGGACCTCCACTTT. It encodes CASSHRPFGTDSGDLHF.

The chain recombines TRBV5-6 with TRBJ2-6; D is uncertain. Germline CDR1 reads SGHDT; CDR2 reads YYEEEE. V was cut by 4 bases and J by 6 bases, with 11 bases left in between. This CDR3 contains 14 residues. CDR3 coding DNA: TGTGCCAGCAGCACCCTCGGCGAGGCCAACGTCCTGACTTTC. Its protein is CASSTLGEANVLTF.

This clonotype was found many times. The V and J genes are TRBV2 and TRBJ2-7; no clear D gene. This CDR3 comprises 12 residues. Trimming took 7 bases from V and 5 from J, leaving 12 bases between them. The germline gives CDR1 SNHLY, CDR2 FYNNEI. The CDR3 reads CASTEWVDEQYF. The CDR3 region has the DNA TGTGCCAGCACTGAGTGGGTCGACGAGCAGTACTTC.

This clonotype was counted ten times or more. V gene TRBV6-2 or TRBV6-3 combines with J gene TRBJ1-5; 8 bases are shared with TRBD1. Germline V CDR1 and CDR2: MNHEY, SVGEGT. The CDR3 totals 14 residues. The V segment lost 6 bases and the J segment 6 bases; nucleotides outside the gene matches: 7. In DNA, the CDR3 is TGTGCCAGCAGGGGGACAGGCCCCGCTCAGCCCCAGCATTTT. Translation gives CASRGTGPAQPQHF.

The chain carries TRBV29-1 and TRBJ2-3; D is possibly TRBD1 (6 bases). CDR1 is SQVTM, CDR2 ANQGSEA, per germline. The CDR3 spans 12 residues. Trimming cost V 8 bases and J 8 bases, with 17 bases left between them. CDR3 DNA: TGCAGCTCTGACCCTGAAGGGGGTACGCAGTATTTT. Its protein is CSSDPEGGTQYF.

There are many counts of this clonotype. The chain links TRBV7-6 to TRBJ2-3; D uncertain. The V and J ends lost 5 bases and 2 bases respectively, with 14 bases between them. This CDR3 contains 15 residues. Germline V gives CDR1 SGHVS, CDR2 FNYEAQ. The DNA of the CDR3 is TGTGCCAGCAGCCCCGCGGTGGGCTCCACAGATACGCAGTATTTT. This sequence encodes CASSPAVGSTDTQYF. The full variable domain, its missing parts supplied by reference TRBV7-6 and TRBJ2-3, is GAGVSQSPRYKVTKRGQDVALRCDPISGHVSLYWYRQALGQGPEFLTYFNYEAQQDKSGLPNDRFSAERPEGSISTLTIQRTEQRDSAMYRCASSPAVGSTDTQYFGPGTRLTVL.